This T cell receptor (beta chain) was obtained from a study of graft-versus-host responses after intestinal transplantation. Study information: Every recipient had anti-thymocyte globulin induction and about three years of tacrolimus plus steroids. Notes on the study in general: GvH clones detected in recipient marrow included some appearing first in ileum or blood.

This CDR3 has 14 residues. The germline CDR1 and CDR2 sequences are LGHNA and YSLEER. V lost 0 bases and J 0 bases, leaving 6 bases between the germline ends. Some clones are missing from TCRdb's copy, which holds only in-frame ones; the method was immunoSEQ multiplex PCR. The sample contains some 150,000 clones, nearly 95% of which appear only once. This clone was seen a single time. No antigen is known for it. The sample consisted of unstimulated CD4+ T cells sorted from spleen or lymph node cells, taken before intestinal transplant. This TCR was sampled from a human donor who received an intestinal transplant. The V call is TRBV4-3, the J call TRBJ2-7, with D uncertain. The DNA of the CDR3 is TGCGCCAGCAGCCAAGAGCTCACCTCCTACGAGCAGTACTTC. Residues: CASSQELTSYEQYF.